This TCR beta chain derives from a study of T cell repertoires in cytomegalovirus infection. Looking at the study overall: Used in the study were CMV epitopes, some recently identified and HLA-C-restricted, others well-studied and HLA-B-restricted.

In this sample, this clonotype turned up a few times. What it recognizes is unknown. V dropped 2 bases and J dropped 6 bases, with 11 bases sitting between them. There are 14 residues in the CDR3. Using its own MiXCR run on the reads, TCRdb lists one record per CDR3 protein. The repertoire includes about 920,000 distinct CDR3 sequences, 31% of them detected once, and over 12% sits in the top ten. The sequence was obtained from a human donor in good health (CMV status not recorded). Some clones in this sample may be carry-over from other donors' samples. The chain carries TRBV12-3 or TRBV12-4 and TRBJ1-5, with D possibly being TRBD1 (5 bases). The material was cultured CD8+ T cells from PBMCs, obtained from culture after CMV antigen stimulation. CDR3 DNA sequence: TGTGCCAGCAGTTTATCCCCCAGGGTTCAGCCCCAGCATTTT. It codes for CASSLSPRVQPQHF.